The rows below give T cell receptor beta chains drawn from one sample of a study of OX40 agonist ivuxolimab in advanced cancers. Sequencing used immunoSEQ multiplex PCR; TCRdb keeps in-frame clones, though not all of them. The sample has some 83,000 clones, 80% to 90% seen once; the top ten hold 1.9%. The specimen comprised CD4+ or CD8+ T cells sorted from blood, sampled in a trial of the OX40 agonist ivuxolimab. All receptors come from an adult with an advanced solid tumor such as melanoma, head and neck, liver or kidney cancer. CDR3s include the opening cysteine and the closing phenylalanine or tryptophan. Fields, in order: D gene, clone size, J gene, V gene, CDR3 protein, CDR3 DNA. D genes are given only for firm matches. Clone sizes are given selectively: once, few, many, or a class where the clone is expanded.

TRBD1 | once | TRBJ1-5 | TRBV4-1 | CASSLLGTGRDQPQHF | TGCGCCAGCAGCCTCCTCGGGACAGGGCGCGATCAGCCCCAGCATTTT
TRBD1 | . | TRBJ1-1 | TRBV18 | CASSPPRTGNTEAFF | TGTGCCAGCTCACCACCGCGGACAGGGAACACTGAAGCTTTCTTT
. | . | TRBJ2-1 | TRBV14 | CASSQTDSGQFF | TGTGCCAGCAGCCAAACCGACAGTGGGCAGTTCTTC
. | . | TRBJ2-3 | TRBV28 | CASSPQDSTDTQYF | TGTGCCAGCAGCCCCCAGGATAGCACAGATACGCAGTATTTT
TRBD2 | . | TRBJ2-3 | TRBV4-2 | CASSLTSGGPDTQYF | TGTGCCAGCAGCTTGACTAGCGGAGGCCCAGATACGCAGTATTTT
TRBD2 | . | TRBJ2-3 | TRBV7-3 | CASSPLAGAADTQYF | TGTGCCAGCAGCCCACTAGCGGGAGCGGCAGATACGCAGTATTTT
TRBD1 | . | TRBJ1-2 | TRBV5-1 | CASSLEGVGGGTGGYTF | TGCGCCAGCAGCTTGGAAGGGGTTGGAGGGGGCACTGGAGGCTACACCTTC
. | . | TRBJ2-5 | TRBV4-3 | CASSQGRGQETQYF | TGCGCCAGCAGCCAAGGCAGGGGCCAAGAGACCCAGTACTTC
. | . | TRBJ1-1 | TRBV7-2 | CASSFSHGAEAFF | TGTGCCAGCAGCTTCAGTCATGGGGCTGAAGCTTTCTTT
. | . | TRBJ1-2 | TRBV20-1 | CSGGRNYGYTF | TGCAGTGGAGGGAGGAACTATGGCTACACCTTC
TRBD1 | . | TRBJ1-5 | TRBV27 | CASRGDRLRPQHF | TGTGCCAGCAGGGGGGACAGACTGCGGCCCCAGCATTTT
. | . | TRBJ1-3 | TRBV6-1 | CASSNLSPSGNTIYF | TGTGCCAGCAGCAATTTATCCCCCTCTGGAAACACCATATATTTT
. | . | TRBJ2-3 | TRBV28 | CASSLSGGGTDTQYF | TGTGCCAGCAGTTTAAGTGGAGGCGGCACAGATACGCAGTATTTT
TRBD1 | . | TRBJ1-1 | TRBV5-6 | CASSLEDRTGVKASGSFF | TGTGCCAGCAGTTTGGAGGACAGGACGGGGGTTAAGGCGTCCGGGTCTTTCTTT
. | . | TRBJ2-3 | TRBV7-3 | CASSLGAGTDTQYF | TGTGCCAGCAGCTTAGGGGCAGGCACAGATACGCAGTATTTT
. | . | TRBJ1-2 | TRBV2 | CASSFSGDGYTF | TGTGCCAGCAGTTTTTCAGGAGACGGCTACACCTTC
. | . | TRBJ2-1 | TRBV7-2 | CASSLDGNYNEQFF | TGTGCCAGCAGCTTAGACGGGAACTACAATGAGCAGTTCTTC
. | . | TRBJ1-6 | TRBV9 | CASSAQSEVGNSPLHF | TGTGCCAGCAGCGCGCAGTCTGAAGTGGGTAATTCACCCCTCCACTTT
. | . | TRBJ2-3 | TRBV10-3 | CAISESASVADTQYF | TGTGCCATCAGTGAGTCGGCGAGCGTAGCAGATACGCAGTATTTT
TRBD2 | . | TRBJ2-7 | TRBV6-5 | CASSPSGRAYEQYF | TGTGCCAGTTCTCCTAGCGGGAGGGCCTACGAGCAGTACTTC
. | . | TRBJ2-2 | TRBV5-6 | CASSYDLGAGELFF | TGTGCCAGCAGCTACGACCTGGGGGCCGGGGAGCTGTTTTTT
TRBD2 | . | TRBJ2-3 | TRBV5-6 | CASSLAVKRGLEDTDTQYF | TGTGCCAGCAGCTTGGCGGTCAAGCGGGGGTTAGAAGACACAGATACGCAGTATTTT
TRBD1 | . | TRBJ2-3 | TRBV5-1 | CASSFPPGQFSTDTQYF | TGCGCCAGCAGCTTCCCTCCGGGACAGTTTAGCACAGATACGCAGTATTTT
TRBD1 | . | TRBJ2-2 | TRBV5-1 | CASFRDRNTGELFF | TGCGCCAGCTTCCGGGACAGAAACACCGGGGAGCTGTTTTTT
TRBD1 | . | TRBJ1-4 | TRBV5-1 | CASSLAAGGIATNEKLFF | TGCGCCAGCAGCTTGGCGGCAGGGGGGATTGCAACTAATGAAAAACTGTTTTTT
. | . | TRBJ2-1 | TRBV5-6 | CASSLAHWNEQFF | TGTGCCAGCAGCTTGGCACATTGGAATGAGCAGTTCTTC
. | few | TRBJ1-1 | TRBV29-1 | CSATVNTEAFF | TGCAGCGCGACAGTGAACACTGAAGCTTTCTTT
TRBD1 | . | TRBJ1-5 | TRBV7-8 | CASSFDRVSQPQHF | TGTGCCAGCAGCTTTGACAGGGTCAGTCAGCCCCAGCATTTT
. | . | TRBJ1-1 | TRBV28 | CASTPHGNTEAFF | TGTGCCAGCACCCCCCATGGAAACACTGAAGCTTTCTTT
. | . | TRBJ2-2 | TRBV7-2 | CASSFKNTGELFF | TGTGCCAGCAGCTTCAAGAACACCGGGGAGCTGTTTTTT
. | . | TRBJ2-3 | TRBV7-3 | CASSLTLALSTDTQYF | TGTGCCAGCAGCTTAACGCTAGCCCTGAGCACAGATACGCAGTATTTT
. | . | TRBJ2-7 | TRBV2 | CASSEDPGWASNEQYF | TGTGCCAGCAGTGAGGACCCAGGGTGGGCGTCCAACGAGCAGTACTTC
TRBD1 | few | TRBJ1-3 | TRBV5-5 | CASSLQGAGGNTIYF | TGTGCCAGCAGCTTGCAGGGGGCAGGAGGAAACACCATATATTTT
TRBD1 | few | TRBJ1-3 | TRBV9 | CASSQGGQGNTIYF | TGTGCCAGCAGCCAGGGGGGGCAGGGAAACACCATATATTTT
. | . | TRBJ1-5 | TRBV7-2 | CASSSPGSGQPQHF | TGTGCCAGCAGCTCCCCCGGGTCCGGTCAGCCCCAGCATTTT
. | once | TRBJ1-5 | TRBV10-3 | CAISAAGNQPQHF | TGTGCCATCAGTGCGGCGGGCAATCAGCCCCAGCATTTT
. | . | TRBJ2-2 | TRBV6-5 | CASSRQEKGELFF | TGTGCCAGCAGTCGACAGGAGAAAGGGGAGCTGTTTTTT
. | . | TRBJ2-1 | TRBV7-2 | CASSLYLAASYNEQFF | TGTGCCAGCAGCTTATATTTGGCAGCCTCCTACAATGAGCAGTTCTTC
. | . | TRBJ2-1 | TRBV10-3 | CAINAGSARFNEQFF | TGTGCCATCAACGCGGGGTCGGCTCGGTTCAATGAGCAGTTCTTC
. | once | TRBJ1-5 | TRBV7-2 | CASSLSGAGQPQHF | TGTGCCAGCAGCTTATCGGGGGCTGGACAGCCCCAGCATTTT
. | . | TRBJ1-3 | TRBV29-1 | CSAGSYLRNTIYF | TGCAGCGCCGGGTCCTACCTTCGGAACACCATATATTTT
TRBD2 | . | TRBJ2-3 | TRBV10-3 | CAISAGTSGGTDTQYF | TGTGCCATCAGTGCAGGGACTAGCGGGGGGACAGATACGCAGTATTTT
. | . | TRBJ2-5 | TRBV5-1 | CASSSNGGWEETQYF | TGCGCCAGCAGCTCGAACGGGGGATGGGAAGAGACCCAGTACTTC
. | . | TRBJ2-5 | TRBV10-1 | CASTAGGEETQYF | TGCGCCAGCACCGCAGGGGGGGAAGAGACCCAGTACTTC
. | once | TRBJ2-2 | TRBV7-2 | CASSSVRGELFF | TGTGCCAGCAGCTCCGTCAGGGGGGAGCTGTTTTTT
. | . | TRBJ1-6 | TRBV5-5 | CASSLEQYNSPLHF | TGTGCCAGCAGCTTGGAACAGTATAATTCACCCCTCCACTTT
. | . | TRBJ1-5 | TRBV7-2 | CASSLASHRPQHF | TGTGCCAGCAGCTTAGCATCGCATCGGCCCCAGCATTTT